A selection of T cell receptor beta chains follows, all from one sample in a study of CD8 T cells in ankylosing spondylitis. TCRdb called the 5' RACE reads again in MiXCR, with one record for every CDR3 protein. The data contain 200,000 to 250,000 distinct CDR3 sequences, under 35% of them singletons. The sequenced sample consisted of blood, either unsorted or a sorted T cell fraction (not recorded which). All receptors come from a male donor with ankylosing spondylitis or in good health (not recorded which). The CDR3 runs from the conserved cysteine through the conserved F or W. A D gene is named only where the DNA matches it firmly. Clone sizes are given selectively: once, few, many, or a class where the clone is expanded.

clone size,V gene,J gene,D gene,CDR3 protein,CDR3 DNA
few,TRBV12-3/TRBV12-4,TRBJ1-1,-,CASSLVGGAEAFF,TGTGCCAGCAGTTTAGTGGGGGGAGCTGAAGCTTTCTTT
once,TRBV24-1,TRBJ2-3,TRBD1,CATSGRTGETVRGTQYF,TGTGCCACCAGTGGAAGGACAGGGGAGACAGTCCGTGGTACGCAGTATTTT
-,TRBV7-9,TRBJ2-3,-,CASSSYWGSDTQYF,TGTGCCAGCAGCTCCTACTGGGGTTCAGATACGCAGTATTTT
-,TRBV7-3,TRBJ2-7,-,CASSLTALGDGPYEQYF,TGTGCCAGCAGCTTAACTGCCCTCGGTGACGGACCCTACGAGCAGTACTTC
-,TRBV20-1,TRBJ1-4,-,CSARDGSINEKLFF,TGCAGTGCTAGAGACGGCAGTATAAATGAAAAACTGTTTTTT
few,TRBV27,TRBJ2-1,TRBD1,CASSLRTGRGEQFF,TGTGCCAGCAGTTTAAGGACAGGGCGGGGTGAGCAGTTCTTC
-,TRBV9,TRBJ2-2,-,CASSVRDSPRGGELFF,TGTGCCAGCAGCGTACGGGACTCCCCTCGGGGCGGGGAGCTGTTTTTT
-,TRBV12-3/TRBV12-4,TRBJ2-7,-,CASSLQSTYEQYF,TGTGCCAGCAGTTTACAGTCGACCTACGAGCAGTACTTC
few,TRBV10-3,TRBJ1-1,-,CAISESAANTEAFF,TGTGCCATCAGTGAGTCGGCAGCGAACACTGAAGCTTTCTTT
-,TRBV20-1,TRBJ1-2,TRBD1,CSAREGAGARYGYTF,TGCAGTGCTAGGGAGGGGGCAGGGGCACGGTATGGCTACACCTTC
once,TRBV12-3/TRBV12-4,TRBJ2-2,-,CASSPGQRAGELFF,TGTGCCAGCAGTCCGGGACAAAGGGCCGGGGAGCTGTTTTTT
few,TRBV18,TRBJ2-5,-,CASSPPSRRAETQYF,TGTGCCAGCTCACCACCGTCAAGACGGGCAGAGACCCAGTACTTC
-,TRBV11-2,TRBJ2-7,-,CASSLVVGIYEQYF,TGTGCCAGCAGCTTAGTTGTGGGGATCTACGAGCAGTACTTC